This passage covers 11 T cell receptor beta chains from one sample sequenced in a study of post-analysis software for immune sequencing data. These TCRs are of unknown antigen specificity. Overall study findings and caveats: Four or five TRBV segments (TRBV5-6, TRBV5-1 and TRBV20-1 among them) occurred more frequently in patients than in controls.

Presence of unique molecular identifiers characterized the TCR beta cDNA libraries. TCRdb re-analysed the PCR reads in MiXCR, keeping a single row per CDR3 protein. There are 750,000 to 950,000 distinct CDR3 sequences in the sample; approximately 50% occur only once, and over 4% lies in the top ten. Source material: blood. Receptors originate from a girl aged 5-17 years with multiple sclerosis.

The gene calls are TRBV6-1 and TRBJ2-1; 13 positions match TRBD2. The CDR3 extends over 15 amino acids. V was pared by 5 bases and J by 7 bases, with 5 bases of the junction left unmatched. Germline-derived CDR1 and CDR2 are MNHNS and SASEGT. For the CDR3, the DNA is TGTGCCAGCAGTAGCATGACTAGCGGGAGGAATGAGCAGTTCTTC. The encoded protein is CASSSMTSGRNEQFF.

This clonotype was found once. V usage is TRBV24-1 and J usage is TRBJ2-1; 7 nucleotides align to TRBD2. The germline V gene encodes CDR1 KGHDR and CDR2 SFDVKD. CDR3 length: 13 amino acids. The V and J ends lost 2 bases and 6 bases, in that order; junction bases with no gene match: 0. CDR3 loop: CATSDWTSNEQFF. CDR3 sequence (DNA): TGTGCCACCAGTGATTGGACTAGCAATGAGCAGTTCTTC.

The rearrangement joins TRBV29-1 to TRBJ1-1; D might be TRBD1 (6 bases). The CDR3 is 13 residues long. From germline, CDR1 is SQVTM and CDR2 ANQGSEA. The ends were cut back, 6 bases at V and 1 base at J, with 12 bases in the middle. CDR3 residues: CSVGLGQNTEAFF. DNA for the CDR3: TGCAGCGTCGGACTGGGACAGAACACTGAAGCTTTCTTT. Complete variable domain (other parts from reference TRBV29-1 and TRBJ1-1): SAVISQKPSRDICQRGTSLTIQCQVDSQVTMMFWYRQQPGQSLTLIATANQGSEATYESGFVIDKFPISRPNLTFSTLTVSNMSPEDSSIYLCSVGLGQNTEAFFGQGTRLTVV.

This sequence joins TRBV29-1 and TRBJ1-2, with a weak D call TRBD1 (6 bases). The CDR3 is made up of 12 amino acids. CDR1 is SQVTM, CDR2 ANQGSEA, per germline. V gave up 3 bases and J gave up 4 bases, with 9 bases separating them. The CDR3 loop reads CSVESGAYGYTF. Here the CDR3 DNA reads TGCAGCGTTGAGTCGGGGGCCTATGGCTACACCTTC.

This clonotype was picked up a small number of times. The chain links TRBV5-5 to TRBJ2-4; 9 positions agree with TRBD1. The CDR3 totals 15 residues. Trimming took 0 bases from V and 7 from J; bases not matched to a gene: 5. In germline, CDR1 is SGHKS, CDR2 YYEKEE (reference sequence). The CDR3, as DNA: TGTGCCAGCAGCTTGGAGGACAGGGGTTATAACATTCAGTACTTC. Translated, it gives CASSLEDRGYNIQYF.

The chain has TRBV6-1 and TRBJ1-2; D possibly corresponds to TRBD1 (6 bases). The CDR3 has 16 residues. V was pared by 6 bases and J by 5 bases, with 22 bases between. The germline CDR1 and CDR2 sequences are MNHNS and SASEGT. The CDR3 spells CASRKTGSPSEYGYTF. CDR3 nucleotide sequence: TGTGCCAGCAGGAAGACAGGTTCCCCTTCGGAGTATGGCTACACCTTC.

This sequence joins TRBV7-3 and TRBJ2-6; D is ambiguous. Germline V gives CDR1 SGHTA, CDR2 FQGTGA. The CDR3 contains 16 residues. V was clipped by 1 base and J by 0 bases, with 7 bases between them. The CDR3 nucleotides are TGTGCCAGCAGCTTAAGTCTGAGCTCTGGGGCCAACGTCCTGACTTTC. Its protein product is CASSLSLSSGANVLTF.

This CDR3 is CASSRWDRKETQYF. The CDR3 DNA sequence: TGTGCCAGCAGTCGTTGGGACCGAAAAGAGACCCAGTACTTC. J is TRBJ2-5 and V is TRBV2; tentatively, D is TRBD1 or TRBD2 (5 bases each). Germline lookup yields CDR1 SNHLY and CDR2 FYNNEI. The CDR3 sequence is 14 residues long. The V and J ends lost 5 bases and 3 bases respectively, with 13 bases between them.

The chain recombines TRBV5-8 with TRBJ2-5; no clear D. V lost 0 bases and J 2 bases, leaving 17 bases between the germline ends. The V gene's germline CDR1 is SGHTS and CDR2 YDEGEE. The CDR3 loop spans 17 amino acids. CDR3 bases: TGTGCCAGCAGCTTGGCCCCGCGGAGCGACGTTCAAGAGACCCAGTACTTC. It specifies CASSLAPRSDVQETQYF.

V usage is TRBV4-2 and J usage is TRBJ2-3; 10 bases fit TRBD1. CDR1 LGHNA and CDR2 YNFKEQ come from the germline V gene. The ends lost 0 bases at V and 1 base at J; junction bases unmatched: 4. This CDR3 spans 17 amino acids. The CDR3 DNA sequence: TGTGCCAGCAGCCAAGACACCGGGACAGGGGGCACAGATACGCAGTATTTT. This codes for CASSQDTGTGGTDTQYF.

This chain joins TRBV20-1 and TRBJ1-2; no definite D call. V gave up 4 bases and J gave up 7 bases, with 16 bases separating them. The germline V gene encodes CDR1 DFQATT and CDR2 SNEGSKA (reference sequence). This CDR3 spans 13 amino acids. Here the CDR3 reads CSAKDGWKGGYTF. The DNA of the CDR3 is TGCAGTGCTAAAGATGGGTGGAAGGGTGGCTACACCTTC.